This is a list of T cell receptor beta chains from one sample in a study of vaccination effects on CD4 cells after COVID-19. Sequencing was performed with immunoSEQ multiplex PCR; in TCRdb, only in-frame clones are kept and a portion is missing. The sample lists 50,000 to 70,000 clones, about 69% seen once, with less than 25% in the top ten. No cognate antigen is known for these TCRs. Material: CD4+ T cells from PBMCs cultured without peptide, obtained before COVID-19 vaccination. The origin of the receptors is a human donor who had a prior SARS-CoV-2 infection. CDR3s include the opening cysteine and the closing phenylalanine or tryptophan. The order of the fields is clone size, D gene, V gene, J gene, CDR3 protein, CDR3 DNA. A D gene is named only where the DNA matches it firmly. The size entry is marked missing in some rows and otherwise reads once, few, many or a size class.

>-|-|TRBV12-3/TRBV12-4|TRBJ1-5
CASSFLDNQPQHF
TGTGCCAGCAGTTTTCTTGACAATCAGCCCCAGCATTTT
>-|TRBD1|TRBV3-1/TRBV3-2|TRBJ2-3
CASSQEDRGRPDTQYF
TGTGCCAGCAGCCAGGAGGACAGGGGGCGTCCAGATACGCAGTATTTT
>-|TRBD1|TRBV2|TRBJ1-3
CASRLGQAGNTIYF
TGTGCCAGCAGACTAGGACAGGCTGGAAACACCATATATTTT
>once|TRBD2|TRBV19|TRBJ2-3
CASSPGTSGDADTQYF
TGTGCCAGTAGTCCAGGGACTAGCGGGGACGCAGATACGCAGTATTTT
>-|-|TRBV5-1|TRBJ1-1
CASSLGVNTEAFF
TGCGCCAGCAGCTTAGGGGTGAACACTGAAGCTTTCTTT
>-|-|TRBV5-1|TRBJ1-2
CASSATGANYGYTF
TGCGCCAGCAGCGCGACAGGAGCTAACTATGGCTACACCTTC
>-|-|TRBV5-4|TRBJ2-4
CASSNPKSGAKNIQYF
TGTGCCAGCAGCAACCCAAAATCGGGGGCCAAAAACATTCAGTACTTC
>-|-|TRBV5-6|TRBJ2-7
CASSLDARSHEQYF
TGTGCCAGCAGCTTGGACGCTAGATCCCACGAGCAGTACTTC
>-|-|TRBV18|TRBJ1-1
CASSPGTGLMNTEAFF
TGTGCCAGCTCACCTGGCACAGGGCTGATGAACACTGAAGCTTTCTTT
>-|-|TRBV3-1/TRBV3-2|TRBJ1-6
CASSQHRGGASNSPLHF
TGTGCCAGCAGCCAACACCGTGGAGGGGCTAGCAATTCACCCCTCCACTTT
>few|TRBD2|TRBV10-3|TRBJ2-1
CAIRTGTSANEQFF
TGTGCCATCAGGACCGGGACTAGCGCCAATGAGCAGTTCTTC
>-|-|TRBV19|TRBJ2-1
CASSIRSTLSYNEQFF
TGTGCCAGTAGTATTCGGAGTACCCTTTCCTACAATGAGCAGTTCTTC
>-|-|TRBV29-1|TRBJ2-6
CSVESGANVLTF
TGCAGCGTTGAATCTGGGGCCAACGTCCTGACTTTC
>-|TRBD1|TRBV27|TRBJ1-2
CASRARGQTGYTF
TGTGCCAGCAGAGCGAGGGGGCAAACTGGCTACACCTTC
>few|-|TRBV9|TRBJ2-1
CASSVVPGSYNEQFF
TGTGCCAGCAGCGTAGTGCCAGGTTCCTACAATGAGCAGTTCTTC
>-|TRBD1|TRBV19|TRBJ1-6
CASTGGQGISYNSPLHF
TGTGCCAGTACGGGGGGACAGGGCATCTCCTATAATTCACCCCTCCACTTT
>once|-|TRBV5-4|TRBJ2-5
CASSLDRGRETQYF
TGTGCCAGCAGCTTGGATCGGGGCCGGGAGACCCAGTACTTC
>-|-|TRBV3-1/TRBV3-2|TRBJ1-2
CASSQALTGAGGYTF
TGTGCCAGCAGCCAAGCTTTAACGGGGGCGGGGGGCTACACCTTC
>once|-|TRBV23-1|TRBJ2-6
CASSQVGYTGANVLTF
TGCGCCAGCAGTCAGGTTGGGTATACTGGGGCCAACGTCCTGACTTTC
>-|TRBD1|TRBV6-2/TRBV6-3|TRBJ1-2
CASSAQQGQDGYTF
TGTGCCAGCAGCGCACAACAGGGGCAGGATGGCTACACCTTC
>-|TRBD2|TRBV9|TRBJ2-1
CASSPTGLAGSEQFF
TGTGCCAGCAGCCCGACGGGACTAGCGGGATCTGAGCAGTTCTTC
>-|TRBD1|TRBV2|TRBJ1-1
CASSLQGTEAFF
TGTGCCAGCAGTTTACAGGGGACTGAAGCTTTCTTT
>-|-|TRBV6-5|TRBJ2-3
CASSLLDITDTQYF
TGTGCCAGCAGCCTACTAGATATCACAGATACGCAGTATTTT
>-|TRBD2|TRBV9|TRBJ2-2
CASSLPGTSGTGELFF
TGTGCCAGCAGCCTTCCCGGGACTAGCGGAACCGGGGAGCTGTTTTTT
>-|TRBD2|TRBV5-1|TRBJ2-1
CASSLTSGFYNEQFF
TGCGCCAGCAGCTTGACTAGCGGTTTCTACAATGAGCAGTTCTTC
>few|-|TRBV30|TRBJ1-2
CAWSRQADYGYTF
TGTGCCTGGAGTCGACAGGCTGACTATGGCTACACCTTC
>-|-|TRBV7-8|TRBJ2-7
CASSLASQYEQYF
TGTGCCAGCAGCTTAGCGAGCCAATACGAGCAGTACTTC
>once|TRBD1|TRBV4-2|TRBJ1-2
CASSQDWQGVKVPPYGYTF
TGTGCCAGCAGCCAAGATTGGCAGGGGGTAAAAGTCCCACCGTATGGCTACACCTTC
>few|-|TRBV5-6|TRBJ1-4
CASSFGAGDEKLFF
TGTGCCAGCAGCTTTGGGGCAGGGGATGAAAAACTGTTTTTT
>-|TRBD1|TRBV7-2|TRBJ1-2
CASSPEGTGIHYGYTF
TGTGCCAGCAGCCCTGAGGGGACAGGCATTCACTATGGCTACACCTTC
>few|-|TRBV7-2|TRBJ2-3
CASSSDYGIVTQYF
TGTGCCAGCAGTTCCGACTACGGGATTGTTACGCAGTATTTT
>-|-|TRBV7-9|TRBJ2-1
CASSFLVSSYNEQFF
TGTGCCAGCAGCTTTTTGGTAAGCTCCTACAATGAGCAGTTCTTC
>-|-|TRBV5-1|TRBJ2-5
CASSLDGGRGKTQYF
TGCGCCAGCAGCTTGGACGGCGGTCGCGGCAAGACCCAGTACTTC
>-|-|TRBV7-2|TRBJ2-7
CASSLDRAYGEQYF
TGTGCCAGCAGCTTAGACAGGGCCTATGGCGAGCAGTACTTC
>-|-|TRBV18|TRBJ2-7
CASSPPSITYEQYF
TGTGCCAGCTCACCACCTTCGATAACCTACGAGCAGTACTTC
>few|-|TRBV7-2|TRBJ1-6
CASSFSGPSGYSPLHF
TGTGCCAGCAGCTTTTCAGGCCCGAGCGGGTATTCACCCCTCCACTTT
>-|TRBD1|TRBV27|TRBJ1-5
CASSLLQGLQPQHF
TGTGCCAGCAGTTTACTACAGGGGTTGCAGCCCCAGCATTTT
>-|-|TRBV11-2|TRBJ2-5
CASSQETQYF
TGTGCCAGCAGCCAAGAGACCCAGTACTTC
>-|TRBD2|TRBV6-2/TRBV6-3|TRBJ2-3
CASSYMTSGGEDTDTQYF
TGTGCCAGCAGTTACATGACTAGCGGGGGAGAAGACACAGATACGCAGTATTTT
>-|TRBD2|TRBV6-5|TRBJ2-1
CASNQQAGGLDEQFF
TGTGCCAGCAACCAACAGGCGGGAGGGTTAGATGAGCAGTTCTTC
>few|-|TRBV27|TRBJ2-2
CASSLFGQGNTGELFF
TGTGCCAGCAGTTTATTCGGGCAGGGAAACACCGGGGAGCTGTTTTTT
>-|TRBD2|TRBV3-1/TRBV3-2|TRBJ2-3
CASSHLMGPTSGRAPDTQYF
TGTGCCAGCAGCCATCTCATGGGGCCGACTAGCGGGAGGGCCCCAGATACGCAGTATTTT
>-|TRBD2|TRBV19|TRBJ2-7
CASSIDPSGGAYEQYF
TGTGCCAGTAGTATAGATCCTAGCGGGGGGGCCTACGAGCAGTACTTC
>few|TRBD2|TRBV7-3|TRBJ2-3
CASSLKGLAGGPSGDTQYF
TGTGCCAGCAGCTTAAAGGGGCTAGCGGGAGGGCCTTCGGGGGATACGCAGTATTTT
>-|-|TRBV7-3|TRBJ2-2
CASSLTFAGGELFF
TGTGCCAGCAGCTTAACGTTTGCGGGAGGGGAGCTGTTTTTT
>-|-|TRBV3-1/TRBV3-2|TRBJ2-5
CASSQDRRQYGETQYF
TGTGCCAGCAGCCAAGATCGACGACAGTACGGGGAGACCCAGTACTTC
>many|-|TRBV2|TRBJ1-1
CASSPEMNTEAFF
TGTGCCAGCAGCCCCGAAATGAACACTGAAGCTTTCTTT
>-|TRBD1|TRBV28|TRBJ2-1
CASNPFRDRAYNEQFF
TGTGCCAGCAATCCATTCCGGGACAGGGCATACAATGAGCAGTTCTTC
>-|-|TRBV2|TRBJ2-1
CASQWFPYNEQFF
TGTGCCAGCCAGTGGTTTCCTTACAATGAGCAGTTCTTC
>-|-|TRBV27|TRBJ1-2
CASRPIATPVYGYTF
TGTGCCAGCAGACCTATCGCGACGCCCGTCTATGGCTACACCTTC
>few|TRBD1|TRBV18|TRBJ1-6
CASSHLTGGNSPLHF
TGTGCCAGCTCACACCTGACAGGGGGTAATTCACCCCTCCACTTT
>-|TRBD1|TRBV13|TRBJ1-1
CASSPEPDRVTEAFF
TGTGCCAGCAGCCCGGAACCGGACAGGGTCACTGAAGCTTTCTTT
>once|TRBD1|TRBV2|TRBJ1-4
CASSPGTGVGKLFF
TGTGCCAGTAGCCCCGGGACAGGGGTTGGAAAACTGTTTTTT
>-|-|TRBV3-1/TRBV3-2|TRBJ2-7
CASSQGLGWDEQYF
TGTGCCAGCAGCCAAGGACTCGGTTGGGACGAGCAGTACTTC
>-|-|TRBV6-5|TRBJ2-3
CASSTLPSYTQYF
TGTGCCAGCAGCACCCTCCCGAGCTATACGCAGTATTTT
>-|-|TRBV2|TRBJ1-1
CASSVAREGGEAFF
TGTGCCAGCAGTGTAGCCAGGGAGGGTGGTGAAGCTTTCTTT
>-|TRBD1|TRBV3-1/TRBV3-2|TRBJ2-7
CASSPFYRGSEQYF
TGTGCCAGCAGCCCTTTCTACAGGGGAAGTGAGCAGTACTTC
>-|-|TRBV12-2|TRBJ1-4
CASRLSGKATNEKLFF
TGTGCAAGTCGCTTATCTGGAAAGGCGACTAATGAAAAACTGTTTTTT
>-|-|TRBV15|TRBJ1-5
CATSRDTGQSNQPQHF
TGTGCCACCAGCAGAGATACAGGGCAATCCAATCAGCCCCAGCATTTT
>-|TRBD2|TRBV7-3|TRBJ2-1
CASSLFLGGGNEQFF
TGTGCCAGCAGCTTATTCCTTGGGGGGGGCAATGAGCAGTTCTTC